The 31 T cell receptor beta chains reported below all come from one sample, sequenced in a study of T cell clonality in common variable immunodeficiency. TCRdb keeps only in-frame clones here, not all; method: immunoSEQ multiplex PCR. The sample offers 50,000 to 60,000 clones and no singletons, the top ten holding about 2%. Specimen: peripheral blood mononuclear cells. Receptor source: a person between 18 and 70 years old in good health.

The table lists this clone with many counts. From the germline J gene comes the end of the CDR3, since the read stops 3 residues before it. This chain uses TRBV19 with TRBJ1-3; D might be TRBD1 (5 bases). Germline lookup yields CDR1 LNHDA and CDR2 SQIVND (reference sequence). CDR3 size: 13 residues. The ends were cut back, 8 bases at V and 0 bases at J, with 8 bases in the middle. The CDR3 DNA, read in part, is TGTGCCAGTCGACAGAGCTCTGGAAACACC. The encoded protein is CASRQSSGNT. In full, the CDR3 is CASRQSSGNTIYF. The full variable domain, in which reference TRBV19 and TRBJ1-3 provide the parts outside the CDR3, is DGGITQSPKYLFRKEGQNVTLSCEQNLNHDAMYWYRQDPGQGLRLIYYSQIVNDFQKGDIAEGYSVSREKKESFPLTVTSAQKNPTAFYLCASRQSSGNTIYFGEGSWLTVV.

This clone has more than one count but fewer than ten. The DNA ends 3 residues before the CDR3 does, and the rest of the CDR3 is filled in from the germline J gene. The V and J genes are TRBV7-9 and TRBJ2-3; 10 bases fit TRBD2. Germline V lookup: CDR1 SEHNR, CDR2 FQNEAQ (reference sequence). J was trimmed by 5 bases and V by 9 bases; bases with no gene match: 8. The CDR3 contains 14 residues. The CDR3: CASPLAGARDTQYF. The covered CDR3 bases are TGTGCCAGTCCTCTAGCGGGAGCAAGAGATACG.

In this sample, this clone turned up many times. The missing CDR3 end, 3 residues past where the read stops, is filled in from the germline J gene. The V call is TRBV28, the J call TRBJ2-3; D is unresolved. Trimming removed 3 bases from V and 0 bases from J, with 10 bases in between. Germline CDR1 MDHEN, CDR2 SYDVKM. This CDR3 region has 15 residues. CDR3: CASSLGVTSTDTQYF. The DNA read from the CDR3 is TGTGCCAGCAGTTTGGGCGTAACTAGCACAGATACG. Full variable domain (remainder filled in from reference TRBV28 and TRBJ2-3): DVKVTQSSRYLVKRTGEKVFLECVQDMDHENMFWYRQDPGLGLRLIYFSYDVKMKEKGDIPEGYSVSREKKERFSLILESASTNQTSMYLCASSLGVTSTDTQYFGPGTRLTVL.

This clone has a count of ten or more. The CDR3 end falls 3 residues outside the read, so it is completed with the germline J gene. The V and J genes are TRBV5-1 and TRBJ1-4; TRBD1 matches 7 bases. The CDR3 covers 14 residues. Germline CDR1 SGHRS, CDR2 YFSETQ. V shed 4 bases and J 8 bases; nucleotides not matched to a gene: 8. The sequenced part of the CDR3 DNA is TGCGCCAGCAGCCCACAGGGGTTAGAGGAAAAA. Encoded protein: CASSPQGLEEK. The entire CDR3 sequence reads CASSPQGLEEKLFF. The whole variable domain, filled in from reference TRBV5-1 and TRBJ1-4, reads KAGVTQTPRYLIKTRGQQVTLSCSPISGHRSVSWYQQTPGQGLQFLFEYFSETQRNKGNFPGRFSGRQFSNSRSEMNVSTLELGDSALYLCASSPQGLEEKLFFGSGTQLSVL.

This clone was found many times. The read ends 3 residues before the CDR3 terminus; that terminus is restored from the germline J gene. The V gene is TRBV30, the J gene TRBJ2-1; D call uncertain. Germline V lookup: CDR1 GTSNPN, CDR2 SVGIG (reference sequence). CDR3 length: 12 residues. V dropped 4 bases and J dropped 0 bases, with 4 bases sitting between them. The CDR3 bases that were read are TGTGCCTGGATCGGCTCCTACAATGAG. Translated, it gives CAWIGSYNE. The complete CDR3 protein is CAWIGSYNEQFF.

The sample holds many counts of this clone. The missing CDR3 end, 3 residues past where the read stops, is filled in from the germline J gene. The genes are TRBV10-1 and TRBJ2-3, with TRBD1 matching 10 bases. V lost 0 bases and J lost 4; bases outside the gene matches: 1. The CDR3 runs to 15 residues. The germline gives CDR1 WNHNN, CDR2 SYGVQD (reference sequence). This CDR3 is CASSESTGGPDTQYF. The part of the CDR3 DNA that was read is TGCGCCAGCAGTGAGTCGACAGGGGGCCCAGATACG.

There are many counts of this clone. Read coverage stops 3 residues before the CDR3 terminus; the germline J gene supplies the remainder. The chain joins TRBV7-9 to TRBJ1-1; possibly TRBD1 for D (6 bases). Trimming pared 7 bases from V and 2 bases from J, leaving 17 bases between. Germline-derived CDR1 and CDR2 are SEHNR and FQNEAQ (reference sequence). There are 15 residues in the CDR3. The CDR3: CASTQGRWGNTEAFF. The CDR3 DNA, read in part, is TGTGCCAGCACCCAGGGGCGGTGGGGAAACACTGAA.

This clone was observed at least ten times. The read gets to within 3 residues of the CDR3 end, and the germline J gene fills in the rest. The chain recombines TRBV2 with TRBJ2-3, with TRBD2 matching 7 bases. CDR3 length equals 14 residues. Trimming cost V 3 bases and J 6 bases; bases outside gene matches: 6. Germline loops: CDR1 SNHLY, CDR2 FYNNEI. CDR3 DNA, as far as it was read: TGTGCCAGCAGTGACCGGGGGGATTGGGATACG. This encodes CASSDRGDWDT. The complete CDR3 sequence is CASSDRGDWDTQYF.

This clone has ten or more counts. The CDR3 is cut off 3 residues early in the read; its end comes from the germline J gene. The V and J genes are TRBV10-1 and TRBJ2-3, with D unresolved. Germline V CDR1 and CDR2: WNHNN, SYGVQD (reference sequence). The CDR3 is 11 amino acids. Trimming pared 3 bases from V and 5 bases from J, leaving 3 bases between. The CDR3 bases that were read are TGCGCCAGCAGTGAAGGAGATACG. This codes for CASSEGDT. The complete CDR3 reads CASSEGDTQYF.

The sample holds many counts of this clone. The read is 3 residues too short to cover the CDR3 end, so that end is filled in from the germline J gene. The genes are TRBV20-1 and TRBJ1-6, with D possibly matching TRBD1 (5 bases). Germline lookup yields CDR1 DFQATT and CDR2 SNEGSKA (reference sequence). V was pared by 1 base and J by 10 bases, with 11 bases between. The CDR3 length is 13 residues. The CDR3 loop is CSARGAGDSPLHF. CDR3 bases read: TGCAGTGCTAGAGGAGCGGGGGACTCACCC.

This clone was found many times. The CDR3 DNA, read in part, is TGTGCCAGCAGCTTAGTGGCTAGCGGGGGCCCG. This translates into CASSLVASGGP. The entire CDR3 reads CASSLVASGGPQYF. The rearrangement links TRBV7-6 to TRBJ2-3, with 10 bases matching TRBD2. The read ends 3 residues shy of where the CDR3 ends; the end is completed using the germline J gene. Germline V gene sequence: CDR1 SGHVS, CDR2 FNYEAQ. The CDR3 runs 14 residues.

In its sample, this clone was seen many times. Sequencing ends 3 residues short of the CDR3 end; the germline J gene provides the rest. The rearrangement joins TRBV12-3 or TRBV12-4 to TRBJ2-2; D might be TRBD1 (6 bases). Trimming left V 6 bases short and J 2 bases short, with 10 bases between. This CDR3 contains 14 residues. The covered CDR3 bases are TGTGCCAGCAGACAGGGACCAAACACCGGGGAG. Encoded protein: CASRQGPNTGE. The whole CDR3 sequence is CASRQGPNTGELFF.

This clone has at least ten counts. The CDR3 is cut off 3 residues early in the read; its end comes from the germline J gene. V usage is TRBV6-2 or TRBV6-3 and J usage is TRBJ2-3, with D maybe TRBD2 (5 bases). The CDR3 covers 15 residues. V was pared by 2 bases and J by 5 bases, with 14 bases between. In germline, CDR1 is MNHEY, CDR2 SVGEGT. This chain's CDR3 is CASSYLLAEEDTQYF. CDR3 bases read: TGTGCCAGCAGTTACCTCCTAGCTGAGGAAGATACG.

This clone appeared many times. The DNA ends 3 residues before the CDR3 does, and the rest of the CDR3 is filled in from the germline J gene. This rearrangement joins TRBV6-4 to TRBJ2-3; 8 bases map to TRBD2. Germline CDR1 MRHNA, CDR2 SNTAGT. The CDR3 sequence is 15 residues long. The V and J ends lost 2 bases and 5 bases, in that order; junction bases with no gene match: 6. Incomplete CDR3 DNA: TGTGCCAGCAGTGACCGAGCGGGAGAGGGAGATACG. Its translation is CASSDRAGEGDT. The full-length CDR3 reads as CASSDRAGEGDTQYF.

This clone is termed medium-sized (0.01 to 0.1%). The missing CDR3 end, 3 residues past where the read stops, is filled in from the germline J gene. The chain couples TRBV5-1 to TRBJ2-6, with 10 bases lining up with TRBD1. The CDR3 is made up of 19 amino acids. Per the germline V gene, CDR1 is SGHRS and CDR2 is YFSETQ. The V segment lost 4 bases and the J segment 4 bases; nucleotides outside the gene matches: 14. The CDR3: CASSPVDGDRGSGANVLTF. The sequenced part of the CDR3 DNA is TGCGCCAGCAGCCCGGTGGATGGGGACAGGGGATCCGGGGCCAACGTC. Variable domain in full (rest from reference TRBV5-1 and TRBJ2-6): KAGVTQTPRYLIKTRGQQVTLSCSPISGHRSVSWYQQTPGQGLQFLFEYFSETQRNKGNFPGRFSGRQFSNSRSEMNVSTLELGDSALYLCASSPVDGDRGSGANVLTFGAGSRLTVL.

At least ten counts were recorded for this clone. The CDR3 end is not reached by the read, which stops 3 residues before it; the germline J gene fills it in. The chain carries TRBV7-4 and TRBJ2-7; 7 bases align to TRBD1. The CDR3 covers 13 residues. CDR1 and CDR2 (germline): SGHVT, SQSDAQ. V was clipped by 10 bases and J by 0 bases; unmatched bases: 6. The CDR3 DNA, read in part, is TGTGCCACCGGACAGGCTAGCTCCTACGAG. It yields the protein CATGQASSYE. In full, the CDR3 is CATGQASSYEQYF.

This clone occurred many times. The DNA read from the CDR3 is TGTGCCAGCAGCTTAACCTCGGGACTAGCGGACTACGAG. Its protein is CASSLTSGLADYE. The whole CDR3 protein reads CASSLTSGLADYEQYF. V gene TRBV7-3 combines with J gene TRBJ2-7; 11 bases are a match to TRBD2. The read is 3 residues too short to cover the CDR3 end, so that end is filled in from the germline J gene. The CDR3 extends over 16 amino acids. In germline, CDR1 is SGHTA, CDR2 FQGTGA. J gave up 3 bases and V 0 bases, and 4 bases lay outside the gene matches.

There are many counts of this clone. The sequence runs out 3 residues before the end of the CDR3; the remainder is reconstructed from the germline J gene. The rearrangement uses TRBV5-1 and TRBJ2-2; TRBD1 aligns across 7 bases. V was pared by 1 base and J by 3 bases, with 3 bases of the junction left unmatched. Germline-derived CDR1 and CDR2 are SGHRS and YFSETQ. The CDR3 has 15 amino acids. The CDR3 loop is CASSLQGGDTGELFF. Incomplete CDR3 DNA: TGCGCCAGCAGCTTGCAAGGGGGCGACACCGGGGAG. The full variable domain, its missing parts supplied by reference TRBV5-1 and TRBJ2-2, is KAGVTQTPRYLIKTRGQQVTLSCSPISGHRSVSWYQQTPGQGLQFLFEYFSETQRNKGNFPGRFSGRQFSNSRSEMNVSTLELGDSALYLCASSLQGGDTGELFFGEGSRLTVL.

This clone was counted ten times or more. The sequenced fragment ends 3 residues before the CDR3 boundary, so the rest is inferred from the germline J gene. The chain uses TRBV4-1 and TRBJ1-3, with D hard to call. The germline CDR1 and CDR2 sequences are MGHRA and YSYEKL. CDR3 length equals 15 residues. The germline V and J ends were trimmed by 6 bases and 4 bases, with 16 bases remaining between them. CDR3 sequence: CASSRITATGNTIYF. CDR3 DNA, as far as it was read: TGCGCCAGCAGTCGTATCACAGCAACCGGAAACACC.

In its sample, this clone was seen many times. The CDR3 end lies 3 residues beyond the end of the read and is filled in from the germline J gene. The chain employs TRBV19 and TRBJ1-5, with 7 positions matching TRBD1. V shed 2 bases and J 6 bases; nucleotides not matched to a gene: 7. Per the germline V gene, CDR1 is LNHDA and CDR2 is SQIVND (reference sequence). This CDR3 is 15 amino acids long. The CDR3 sequence: CASSITQGSTQPQHF. Partial CDR3 DNA: TGTGCCAGTAGTATAACACAGGGGTCGACTCAGCCC.

This clone has at least ten counts. The CDR3 is cut off 3 residues early in the read; its end comes from the germline J gene. The V and J genes are TRBV5-1 and TRBJ2-4, with TRBD1 as a possible D gene (5 bases). V was clipped by 0 bases and J by 3 bases, with 13 bases between them. This CDR3 is 16 amino acids long. Germline assignment: CDR1 SGHRS and CDR2 YFSETQ. The CDR3: CASSLVFGAVKNIQYF. Incomplete CDR3 DNA: TGCGCCAGCAGCTTGGTGTTTGGGGCGGTCAAAAACATT.

This clone was seen many times. The CDR3 end falls 3 residues outside the read, so it is completed with the germline J gene. The chain carries TRBV20-1 and TRBJ1-4, with no clear D. CDR3 length: 13 amino acids. The germline gives CDR1 DFQATT, CDR2 SNEGSKA (reference sequence). The V end lost 3 bases, the J end lost 4 bases, and 9 bases lay between the germline ends. CDR3 DNA (partial): TGCAGTGCTAGGGACGGACTTAATGAAAAA. It encodes CSARDGLNEK. The full CDR3 is CSARDGLNEKLFF.

This clone has at least ten counts. Read data end 3 residues before the CDR3 end; the end is taken from the germline J gene. The gene calls are TRBV29-1 and TRBJ2-3; a possible D gene is TRBD1 (5 bases). V was pared by 1 base and J by 8 bases, with 19 bases between. The length of the CDR3 is 15 residues. Germline V gene data show CDR1 as SQVTM and CDR2 as ANQGSEA. CDR3 residues: CSVEGTRVMPGTQYF. The DNA read from the CDR3 is TGCAGCGTTGAAGGTACCAGGGTAATGCCAGGTACG.

This clone was picked up many times. The CDR3 DNA, read in part, is TGCGCCAGCAGTGCGAGCACCTACGAG. Translated, it gives CASSASTYE. The whole CDR3 sequence is CASSASTYEQYF. V is TRBV10-1 and J is TRBJ2-7; unclear D gene. The read terminates 3 residues ahead of where the CDR3 ends, so the germline J gene completes it. The germline V gene encodes CDR1 WNHNN and CDR2 SYGVQD (reference sequence). This CDR3 contains 12 residues. Between the trimmed V and J ends, which lost 4 bases and 2 bases, there was a span of 6 bases.

This clone was observed a handful of times. The read stops 3 residues short of the end of the CDR3; the missing end is completed from the germline J gene. V gene TRBV7-3 combines with J gene TRBJ2-2; D ambiguous. Trimming took off 5 bases at V and 5 bases at J, with 9 bases between the two ends. Germline CDR1 SGHTA, CDR2 FQGTGA. The CDR3 runs to 13 residues. The sequenced CDR3 bases are TGTGCCAGCAGCATCCTCGGGACCGGGGAG. It yields the protein CASSILGTGE. The whole CDR3 is CASSILGTGELFF.

About this clone itself: The CDR3 end falls 3 residues outside the read, so it is completed with the germline J gene. This chain connects TRBV5-1 to TRBJ1-6; D unclear. V lost 2 bases to trimming and J lost 5 bases, with 8 bases between them. Germline CDR1 is SGHRS and CDR2 is YFSETQ. The CDR3 extends over 14 amino acids. This CDR3 reads CASSLGRDNSPLHF. CDR3 DNA (partial): TGCGCCAGCAGCTTAGGCAGAGATAATTCACCC.

There are many counts of this clone. The read gets to within 3 residues of the CDR3 end, and the germline J gene fills in the rest. The chain uses TRBV4-1 and TRBJ2-3; perhaps TRBD2 as D (6 bases). Germline-derived CDR1 and CDR2 are MGHRA and YSYEKL. V gave up 4 bases and J gave up 0 bases, with 11 bases separating them. The CDR3 consists of 15 residues. This CDR3 reads CASSRLAASTDTQYF. The sequenced part of the CDR3 DNA is TGCGCCAGCAGCCGATTAGCGGCCAGCACAGATACG.

This clone was detected many times. The sequenced part of the CDR3 DNA is TGCGCCAGCAGCTCATCCGGGTCCTCCCCTTACTATGGC. Translating gives CASSSSGSSPYYG. Given in full, the CDR3 is CASSSSGSSPYYGYTF. The gene calls are TRBV5-1 and TRBJ1-2; D is uncertain. The read stops 3 residues short of the end of the CDR3; the missing end is completed from the germline J gene. Germline V gene sequence: CDR1 SGHRS, CDR2 YFSETQ. Trimming removed 3 bases from V and 3 bases from J, with 18 bases in between. This CDR3 is 16 amino acids long.

There are many counts of this clone. The read finishes 3 residues shy of the CDR3 end, and the germline J gene is used to complete it. V gene TRBV29-1 combines with J gene TRBJ2-3, with D perhaps matching TRBD1 (6 bases). There are 15 residues in the CDR3. The germline gives CDR1 SQVTM, CDR2 ANQGSEA. CDR3 sequence reads: CSVEVGAEEKSTQYF. The sequenced part of the CDR3 DNA is TGCAGCGTTGAAGTGGGGGCCGAAGAAAAATCGACG.

The sample holds many counts of this clone. Partial CDR3 DNA: TGCAGCGCACGACAGGAGCCCTACGAG. It is translated as CSARQEPYE. The full-length CDR3 reads as CSARQEPYEQYF. The V call is TRBV29-1, the J call TRBJ2-7, with D tentatively TRBD1 (6 bases). The CDR3 is cut off 3 residues early in the read; its end comes from the germline J gene. V lost 7 bases and J 2 bases, leaving 12 bases between the germline ends. Per the germline V gene, CDR1 is SQVTM and CDR2 is ANQGSEA. The CDR3 is 12 amino acids.

The sample holds many counts of this clone. The sequenced fragment ends 3 residues before the CDR3 boundary, so the rest is inferred from the germline J gene. The rearrangement uses TRBV5-1 and TRBJ2-5; D remains unclear. The CDR3 consists of 12 residues. CDR1 SGHRS and CDR2 YFSETQ come from the germline V gene. V was shortened by 4 bases and J by 5 bases, with 9 bases between the two germline ends. The sequenced part of the CDR3 DNA is TGCGCCAGCAGCCAAGGTTCGGAGACC. This encodes CASSQGSET. The whole CDR3 protein is CASSQGSETQYF.